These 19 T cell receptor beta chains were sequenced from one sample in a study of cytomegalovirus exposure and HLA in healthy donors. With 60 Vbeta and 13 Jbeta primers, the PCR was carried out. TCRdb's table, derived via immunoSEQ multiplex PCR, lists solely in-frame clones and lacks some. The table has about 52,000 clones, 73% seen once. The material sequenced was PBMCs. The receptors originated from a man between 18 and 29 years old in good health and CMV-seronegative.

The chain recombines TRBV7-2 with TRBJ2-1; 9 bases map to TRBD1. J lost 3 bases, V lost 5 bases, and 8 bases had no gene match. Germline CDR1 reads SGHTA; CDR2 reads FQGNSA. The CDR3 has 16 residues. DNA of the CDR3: TGTGCCAGCAGCGACCACAGGGGGCTTCTCTACAATGAGCAGTTCTTC. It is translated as CASSDHRGLLYNEQFF.

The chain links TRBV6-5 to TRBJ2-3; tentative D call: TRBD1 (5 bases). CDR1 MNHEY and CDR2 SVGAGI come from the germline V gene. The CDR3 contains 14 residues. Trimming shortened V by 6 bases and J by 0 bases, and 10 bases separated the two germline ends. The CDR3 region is CASRKTASTDTQYF. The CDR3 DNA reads TGTGCCAGCAGGAAGACAGCCAGCACAGATACGCAGTATTTT.

The CDR3 bases are TGCGCCAGCGGGGGGAAGTTCGAACGGGACAGGAACACTGAAGCTTTCTTT. This sequence encodes CASGGKFERDRNTEAFF. The chain uses TRBV4-1 and TRBJ1-1; 7 bases are a match to TRBD1. Germline V gene data show CDR1 as MGHRA and CDR2 as YSYEKL. V dropped 8 bases and J dropped 1; count of bases not matched to a gene: 16. The CDR3 spans 17 residues.

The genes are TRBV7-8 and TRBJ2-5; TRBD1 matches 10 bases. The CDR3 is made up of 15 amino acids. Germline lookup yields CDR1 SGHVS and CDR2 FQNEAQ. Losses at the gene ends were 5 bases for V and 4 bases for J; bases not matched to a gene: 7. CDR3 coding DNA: TGTGCCAGCAGCAAGGGACAGGGGTGGTCAGAGACCCAGTACTTC. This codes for CASSKGQGWSETQYF.

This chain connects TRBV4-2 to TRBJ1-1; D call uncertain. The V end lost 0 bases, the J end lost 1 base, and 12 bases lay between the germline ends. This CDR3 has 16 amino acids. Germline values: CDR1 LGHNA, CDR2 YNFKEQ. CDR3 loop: CASSQDRPPGNTEAFF. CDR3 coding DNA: TGTGCCAGCAGCCAAGATCGGCCCCCAGGGAACACTGAAGCTTTCTTT.

The CDR3 reads CASSLGGVYNQPQHF. The CDR3 DNA sequence: TGTGCCAGCAGCTTAGGGGGGGTTTACAATCAGCCCCAGCATTTT. This chain links TRBV7-9 with TRBJ1-5, with a tentative D call TRBD1 (5 bases). Trimming stripped 1 base from V and 3 bases from J, with 10 bases between. CDR1 is SEHNR, CDR2 FQNEAQ, per germline (reference sequence). The CDR3 is 15 amino acids.

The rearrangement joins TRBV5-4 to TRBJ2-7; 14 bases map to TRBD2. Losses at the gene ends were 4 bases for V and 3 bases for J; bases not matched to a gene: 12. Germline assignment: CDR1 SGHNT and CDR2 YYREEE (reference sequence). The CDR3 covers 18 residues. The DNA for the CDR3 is TGTGCCAGCAGCAGGGGGACTAGCGGGAGAGACCTAGTCTACGAGCAGTACTTC. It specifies CASSRGTSGRDLVYEQYF.

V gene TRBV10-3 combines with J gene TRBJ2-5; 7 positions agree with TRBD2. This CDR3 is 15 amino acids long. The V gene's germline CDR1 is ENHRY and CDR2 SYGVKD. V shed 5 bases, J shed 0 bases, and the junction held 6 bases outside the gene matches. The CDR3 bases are TGTGCCATCAGTCTAGGGAGGGAGTACCAAGAGACCCAGTACTTC. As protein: CAISLGREYQETQYF.

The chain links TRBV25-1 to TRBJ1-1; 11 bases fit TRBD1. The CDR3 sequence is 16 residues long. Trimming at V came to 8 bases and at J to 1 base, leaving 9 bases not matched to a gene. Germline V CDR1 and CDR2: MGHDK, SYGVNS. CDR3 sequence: CASRSRGQGENTEAFF. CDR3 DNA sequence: TGTGCCAGCCGGTCCCGGGGACAGGGGGAGAACACTGAAGCTTTCTTT.

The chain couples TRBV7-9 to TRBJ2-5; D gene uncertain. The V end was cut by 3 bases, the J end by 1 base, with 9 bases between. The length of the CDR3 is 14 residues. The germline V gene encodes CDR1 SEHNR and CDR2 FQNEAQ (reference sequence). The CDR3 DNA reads TGTGCCAGCAGCTTTAGGAGTCCCCAAGAGACCCAGTACTTC. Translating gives CASSFRSPQETQYF. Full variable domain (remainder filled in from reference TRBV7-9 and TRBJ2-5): DTGVSQNPRHKITKRGQNVTFRCDPISEHNRLYWYRQTLGQGPEFLTYFQNEAQLEKSRLLSDRFSAERPKGSFSTLEIQRTEQGDSAMYLCASSFRSPQETQYFGPGTRLLVL.

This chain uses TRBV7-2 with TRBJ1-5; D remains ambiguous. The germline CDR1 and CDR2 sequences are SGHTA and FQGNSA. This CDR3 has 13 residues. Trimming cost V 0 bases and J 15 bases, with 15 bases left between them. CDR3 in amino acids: CASSLALDRNVHF. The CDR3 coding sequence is TGTGCCAGCAGCTTAGCGCTAGATCGGAATGTGCATTTT.

In DNA form, the CDR3 reads TGTGCCAGCAGCGGGGGGGCTAGCGGATACAATGAGCAGTTCTTC. Its protein is CASSGGASGYNEQFF. This rearrangement joins TRBV9 to TRBJ2-1, with D possibly TRBD2 on 7 matching bases. V lost 3 bases, J lost 4 bases, and 14 bases lay in between. This CDR3 has 15 residues. Per germline, CDR1 SGDLS and CDR2 YYNGEE.

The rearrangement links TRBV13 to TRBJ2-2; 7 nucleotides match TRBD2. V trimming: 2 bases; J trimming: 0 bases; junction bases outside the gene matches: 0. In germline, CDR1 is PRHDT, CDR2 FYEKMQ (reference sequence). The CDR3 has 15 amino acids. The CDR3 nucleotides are TGTGCCAGCAGCTTAAGCGGGACGAACACCGGGGAGCTGTTTTTT. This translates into CASSLSGTNTGELFF.

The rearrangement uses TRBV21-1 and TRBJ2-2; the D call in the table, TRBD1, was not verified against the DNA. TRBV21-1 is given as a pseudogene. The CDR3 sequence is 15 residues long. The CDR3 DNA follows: TGTGCCAGCATCCCGACAGGGGTGGGCACCGGGGAGCTGTTTTTT. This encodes CASIPTGVGTGELFF.

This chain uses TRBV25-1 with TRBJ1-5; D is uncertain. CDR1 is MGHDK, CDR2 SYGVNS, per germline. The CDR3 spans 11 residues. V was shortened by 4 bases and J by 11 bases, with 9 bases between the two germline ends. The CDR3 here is CASSGMETQHF. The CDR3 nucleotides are TGTGCCAGCAGTGGTATGGAGACCCAGCATTTT. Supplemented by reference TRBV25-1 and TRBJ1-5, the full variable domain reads EADIYQTPRYLVIGTGKKITLECSQTMGHDKMYWYQQDPGMELHLIHYSYGVNSTEKGDLSSESTVSRIRTEHFPLTLESARPSHTSQYLCASSGMETQHFGDGTRLSIL.

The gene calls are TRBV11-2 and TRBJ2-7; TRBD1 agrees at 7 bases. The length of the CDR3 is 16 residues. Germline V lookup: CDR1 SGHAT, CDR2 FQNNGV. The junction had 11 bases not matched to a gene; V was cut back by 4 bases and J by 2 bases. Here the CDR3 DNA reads TGTGCCAGCAGCTGGGGGACAGCTCGGTGGGCCTACGAGCAGTACTTC. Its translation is CASSWGTARWAYEQYF.

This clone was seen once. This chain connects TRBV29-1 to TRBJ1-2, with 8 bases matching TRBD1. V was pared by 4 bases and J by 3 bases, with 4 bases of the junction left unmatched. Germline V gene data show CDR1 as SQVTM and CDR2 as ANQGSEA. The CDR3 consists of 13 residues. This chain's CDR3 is CSVVGGQDYGYTF. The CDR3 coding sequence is TGCAGCGTTGTAGGGGGACAGGACTATGGCTACACCTTC. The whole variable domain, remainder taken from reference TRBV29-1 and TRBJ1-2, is SAVISQKPSRDICQRGTSLTIQCQVDSQVTMMFWYRQQPGQSLTLIATANQGSEATYESGFVIDKFPISRPNLTFSTLTVSNMSPEDSSIYLCSVVGGQDYGYTFGSGTRLTVV.

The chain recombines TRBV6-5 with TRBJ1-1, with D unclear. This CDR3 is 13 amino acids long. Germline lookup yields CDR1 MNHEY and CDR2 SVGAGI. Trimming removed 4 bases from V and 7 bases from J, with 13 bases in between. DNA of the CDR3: TGTGCCAGCAGTTTAGGAACAGCGGGTGAAGCTTTCTTT. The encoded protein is CASSLGTAGEAFF.

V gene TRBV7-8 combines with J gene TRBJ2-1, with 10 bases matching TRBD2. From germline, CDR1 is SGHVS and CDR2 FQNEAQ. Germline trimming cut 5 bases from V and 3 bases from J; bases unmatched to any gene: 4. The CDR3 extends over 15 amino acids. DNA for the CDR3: TGTGCCAGCAGCCCAGCGGGAGGGAACTACAATGAGCAGTTCTTC. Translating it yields CASSPAGGNYNEQFF. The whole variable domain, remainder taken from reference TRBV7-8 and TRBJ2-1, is GAGVSQSPRYKVAKRGQDVALRCDPISGHVSLFWYQQALGQGPEFLTYFQNEAQLDKSGLPSDRFFAERPEGSVSTLKIQRTQQEDSAVYLCASSPAGGNYNEQFFGPGTRLTVL.